This T cell receptor (beta chain) was sequenced during a study of metastatic and nonmetastatic thyroid tumors. Background on the study: Both malignant and benign thyroid patients supplied peripheral blood and tumor or nodule tissue samples, across which the repertoires of these patients were then compared.

Broader study findings: Within blood and tumor, benign nodules reportedly had significantly lower TCR beta diversity than malignant thyroid tumors did.

Germline V gene lookup returns CDR1 MNHNS and CDR2 SASEGT. V lost 0 bases and J 1 base, leaving 5 bases between the germline ends. The CDR3 length is 14 residues. In its sample, this clone was seen many times. Its antigen remains unknown. Until they underwent thyroid surgery, no patient had received any treatment. In the original analysis: Between-group CDR3 differences, defined by clinicopathological status, yielded a distant-metastasis classifier for papillary thyroid cancer. TCRdb re-analyzed the PCR reads using MiXCR. Clone size and V and J calls follow TCRdb, not the original study. The table records about 35,000 clones, 15% to 20% of them present only once.

Specimen: blood. The rearrangement links TRBV6-1 to TRBJ2-3; D is uncertain. This clonotype was sampled from a female donor with papillary thyroid cancer or a benign thyroid nodule (not recorded which). Some clones in this sample may be carry-over from other donors' samples. The CDR3 region is CASSEADGTDTQYF. The CDR3 nucleotides read TGTGCCAGCAGTGAAGCGGACGGCACAGATACGCAGTATTTT.